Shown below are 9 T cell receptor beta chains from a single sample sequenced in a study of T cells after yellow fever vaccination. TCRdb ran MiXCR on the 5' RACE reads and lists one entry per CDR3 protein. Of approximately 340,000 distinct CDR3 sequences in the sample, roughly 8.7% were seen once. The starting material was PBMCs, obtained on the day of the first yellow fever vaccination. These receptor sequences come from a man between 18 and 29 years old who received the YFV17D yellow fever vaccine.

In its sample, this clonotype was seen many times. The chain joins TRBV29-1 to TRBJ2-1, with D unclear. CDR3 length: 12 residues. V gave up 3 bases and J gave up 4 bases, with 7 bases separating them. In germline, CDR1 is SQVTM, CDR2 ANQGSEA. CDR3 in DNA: TGCAGCGTTGACAGGCGGTACAATGAGCAGTTCTTC. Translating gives CSVDRRYNEQFF.

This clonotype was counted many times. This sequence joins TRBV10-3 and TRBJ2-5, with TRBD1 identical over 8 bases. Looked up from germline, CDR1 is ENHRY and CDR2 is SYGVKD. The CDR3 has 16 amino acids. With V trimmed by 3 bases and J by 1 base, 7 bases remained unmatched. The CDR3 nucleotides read TGTGCCATCAGTGATGAGGACAGGGATCCCCAAGAGACCCAGTACTTC. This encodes CAISDEDRDPQETQYF.

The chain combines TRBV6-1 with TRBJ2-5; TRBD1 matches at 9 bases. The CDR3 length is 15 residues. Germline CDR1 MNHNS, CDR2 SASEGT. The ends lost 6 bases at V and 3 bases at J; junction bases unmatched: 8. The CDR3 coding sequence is TGTGCCAGCAGCCGAACAGGGGGCCGAGAAGAGACCCAGTACTTC. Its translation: CASSRTGGREETQYF.

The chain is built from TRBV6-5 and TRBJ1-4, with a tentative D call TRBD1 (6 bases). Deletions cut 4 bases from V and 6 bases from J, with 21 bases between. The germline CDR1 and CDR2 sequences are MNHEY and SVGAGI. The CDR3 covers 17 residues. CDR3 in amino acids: CASSSRQAVIQYEKLFF. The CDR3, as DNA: TGTGCCAGCAGTTCCCGACAGGCCGTGATCCAGTATGAAAAACTGTTTTTT.

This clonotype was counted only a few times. CDR3 region: CASQLAGPGELFF. The CDR3 region has the DNA TGTGCCAGCCAACTAGCGGGGCCCGGGGAGCTGTTTTTT. The rearrangement joins TRBV12-3 or TRBV12-4 to TRBJ2-2; TRBD2 matches at 10 bases. Losses at the gene ends were 8 bases for V and 6 bases for J; bases not matched to a gene: 3. This CDR3 comprises 13 residues.

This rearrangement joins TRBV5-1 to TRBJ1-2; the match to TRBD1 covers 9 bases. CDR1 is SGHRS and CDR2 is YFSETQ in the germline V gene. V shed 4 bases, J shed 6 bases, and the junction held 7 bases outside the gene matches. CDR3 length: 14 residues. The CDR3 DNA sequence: TGCGCCAGCAGCCCCGCTAGGGACAGGGATGGCTACACCTTC. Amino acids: CASSPARDRDGYTF.

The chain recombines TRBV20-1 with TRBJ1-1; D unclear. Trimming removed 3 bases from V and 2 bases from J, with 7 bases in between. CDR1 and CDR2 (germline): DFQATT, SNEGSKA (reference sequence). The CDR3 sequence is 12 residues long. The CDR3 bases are TGCAGTGCTAGGCAAGTAAACACTGAAGCTTTCTTT. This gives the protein CSARQVNTEAFF.

The CDR3 coding sequence is TGTGCCAGCAGTTTAATCGGCACCCTTCTTAGCAATCAGCCCCAGCATTTT. Its protein product is CASSLIGTLLSNQPQHF. V and J are TRBV28 and TRBJ1-5, with D hard to call. This CDR3 contains 17 residues. V dropped 2 bases and J dropped 0 bases, with 14 bases sitting between them. CDR1 is MDHEN and CDR2 is SYDVKM in the germline V gene.

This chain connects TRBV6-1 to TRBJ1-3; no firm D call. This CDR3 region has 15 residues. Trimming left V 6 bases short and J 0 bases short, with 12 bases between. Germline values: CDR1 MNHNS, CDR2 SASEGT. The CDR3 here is CASRQDLNSGNTIYF. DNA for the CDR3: TGTGCCAGCAGGCAAGACCTAAACTCTGGAAACACCATATATTTT.